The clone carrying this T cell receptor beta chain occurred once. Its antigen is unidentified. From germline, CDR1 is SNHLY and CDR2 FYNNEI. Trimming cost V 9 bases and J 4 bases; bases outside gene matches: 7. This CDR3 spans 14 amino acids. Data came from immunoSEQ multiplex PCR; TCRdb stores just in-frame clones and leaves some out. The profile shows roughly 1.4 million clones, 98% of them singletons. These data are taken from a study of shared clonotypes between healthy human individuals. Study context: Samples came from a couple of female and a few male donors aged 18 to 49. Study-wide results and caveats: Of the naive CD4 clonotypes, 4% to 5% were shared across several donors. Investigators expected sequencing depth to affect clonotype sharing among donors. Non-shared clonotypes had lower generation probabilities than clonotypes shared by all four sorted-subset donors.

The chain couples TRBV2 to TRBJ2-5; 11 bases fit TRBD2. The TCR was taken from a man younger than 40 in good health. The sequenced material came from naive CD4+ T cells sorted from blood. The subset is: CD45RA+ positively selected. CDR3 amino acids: CASGPGLAGETQYF. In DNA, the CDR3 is TGTGCCAGTGGACCTGGACTAGCGGGAGAGACCCAGTACTTC.